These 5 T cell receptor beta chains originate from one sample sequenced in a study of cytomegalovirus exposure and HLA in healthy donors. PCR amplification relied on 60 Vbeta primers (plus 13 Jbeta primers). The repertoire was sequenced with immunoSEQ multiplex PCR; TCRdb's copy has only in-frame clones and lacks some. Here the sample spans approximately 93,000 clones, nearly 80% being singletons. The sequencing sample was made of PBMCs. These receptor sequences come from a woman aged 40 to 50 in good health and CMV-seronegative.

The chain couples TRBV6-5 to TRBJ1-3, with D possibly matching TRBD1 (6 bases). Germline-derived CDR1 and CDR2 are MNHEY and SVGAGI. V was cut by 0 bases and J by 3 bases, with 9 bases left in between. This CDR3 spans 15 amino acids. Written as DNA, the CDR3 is TGTGCCAGCAGTTACTCGGCAGGGGATGGAAACACCATATATTTT. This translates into CASSYSAGDGNTIYF.

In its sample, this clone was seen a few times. The CDR3 bases are TGTGCCAGCAGTTACGGACAGACTCTCCACTTT. Translating it yields CASSYGQTLHF. The V gene is TRBV6-5, the J gene TRBJ1-6; possibly TRBD1 for D (6 bases). Germline V gene sequence: CDR1 MNHEY, CDR2 SVGAGI. V lost 2 bases, J lost 16 bases, and 9 bases lay in between. This CDR3 contains 11 residues.

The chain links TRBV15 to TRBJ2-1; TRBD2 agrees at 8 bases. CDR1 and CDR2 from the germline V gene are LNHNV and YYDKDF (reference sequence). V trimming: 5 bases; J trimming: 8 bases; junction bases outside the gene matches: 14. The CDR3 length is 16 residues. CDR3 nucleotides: TGTGCCACCAGCCCCCTTCGACAGGCGGGAGGCGATGAGCAGTTCTTC. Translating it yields CATSPLRQAGGDEQFF. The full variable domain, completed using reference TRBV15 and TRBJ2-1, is DAMVIQNPRYQVTQFGKPVTLSCSQTLNHNVMYWYQQKSSQAPKLLFHYYDKDFNNEADTPDNFQSRRPNTSFCFLDIRSPGLGDTAMYLCATSPLRQAGGDEQFFGPGTRLTVL.

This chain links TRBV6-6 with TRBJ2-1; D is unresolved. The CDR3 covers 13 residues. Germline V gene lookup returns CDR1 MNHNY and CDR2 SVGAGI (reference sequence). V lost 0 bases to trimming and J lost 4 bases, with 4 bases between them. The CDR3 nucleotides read TGTGCCAGCAGTTACTCCAGTTACAATGAGCAGTTCTTC. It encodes CASSYSSYNEQFF.

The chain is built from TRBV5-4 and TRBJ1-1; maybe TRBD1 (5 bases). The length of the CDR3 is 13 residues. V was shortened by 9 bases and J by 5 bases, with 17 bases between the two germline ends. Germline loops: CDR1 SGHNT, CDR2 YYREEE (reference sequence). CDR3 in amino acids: CANNRRGDTEAFF. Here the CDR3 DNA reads TGTGCCAACAACAGGCGGGGGGATACTGAAGCTTTCTTT.